This entry lists 9 T cell receptor beta chains sequenced from one sample in a study of beta chain features in type 1 diabetes. These TCRs' antigens remain unknown. As every portion of the isolated RNA was reverse transcribed, the sequencing read expressed TCRB transcripts. Sequencing used immunoSEQ multiplex PCR; TCRdb keeps in-frame clones, though not all of them. The sample contains about 27,000 clones, roughly three fifths of which appear only once. Broader study findings: In all four CD4+ subsets, TCRB CDR3 length was significantly, moderately reduced in type 1 diabetes.

Sequencing was performed on Tregs from blood. The receptors derive from a woman between 18 and 30 years old with type 1 diabetes.

This clone was observed a few times. This rearrangement joins TRBV7-9 to TRBJ1-1; the D is unclear. In germline, CDR1 is SEHNR, CDR2 FQNEAQ (reference sequence). Trimming took off 1 base at V and 4 bases at J, with 13 bases between the two ends. CDR3 length: 15 amino acids. The CDR3 region is CASSLDYGQPTEAFF. As DNA, the CDR3 is TGTGCCAGCAGCTTAGATTATGGGCAGCCCACTGAAGCTTTCTTT. Complete variable domain (other parts from reference TRBV7-9 and TRBJ1-1): DTGVSQNPRHKITKRGQNVTFRCDPISEHNRLYWYRQTLGQGPEFLTYFQNEAQLEKSRLLSDRFSAERPKGSFSTLEIQRTEQGDSAMYLCASSLDYGQPTEAFFGQGTRLTVV.

The gene calls are TRBV5-1 and TRBJ1-2, with 11 bases matching TRBD1. The length of the CDR3 is 15 residues. Germline lookup yields CDR1 SGHRS and CDR2 YFSETQ. J lost 4 bases, V lost 4 bases, and 6 bases had no gene match. The CDR3 DNA reads TGCGCCAGCAGCACAGGGACAGGGGGGAGCTATGGCTACACCTTC. Translation: CASSTGTGGSYGYTF.

The rearrangement links TRBV15 to TRBJ2-1, with 7 bases that match TRBD2. Germline trimming cut 3 bases from V and 0 bases from J; bases unmatched to any gene: 5. The germline gives CDR1 LNHNV, CDR2 YYDKDF (reference sequence). This CDR3 is 16 amino acids long. CDR3 in amino acids: CATSSSGRSSYNEQFF. The CDR3 DNA reads as TGTGCCACCAGCAGTAGCGGGCGGAGCTCCTACAATGAGCAGTTCTTC.

The V call is TRBV18, the J call TRBJ1-5; 11 bases are a match to TRBD1. Germline V gives CDR1 KGHSH, CDR2 LQKENI. Trimming at V came to 4 bases and at J to 6 bases, leaving 5 bases not matched to a gene. CDR3 length: 15 residues. For the CDR3, the DNA is TGTGCCAGCTCACGGGGACAGGGGGGAAGTCAGCCCCAGCATTTT. This codes for CASSRGQGGSQPQHF. Together with reference TRBV18 and TRBJ1-5, the CDR3 gives the full variable domain: NAGVMQNPRHLVRRRGQEARLRCSPMKGHSHVYWYRQLPEEGLKFMVYLQKENIIDESGMPKERFSAEFPKEGPSILRIQQVVRGDSAAYFCASSRGQGGSQPQHFGDGTRLSIL.

The J gene is TRBJ1-1, the V gene TRBV28; tentatively, D is TRBD1 (6 bases). The length of the CDR3 is 16 residues. Trimming shortened V by 4 bases and J by 1 base, and 16 bases separated the two germline ends. Germline lookup yields CDR1 MDHEN and CDR2 SYDVKM. The CDR3 coding sequence is TGTGCCAGCAGTTCAAGTCGGACAGCTACGAACACTGAAGCTTTCTTT. Translation gives CASSSSRTATNTEAFF.

This clone was recorded only once. The chain links TRBV27 to TRBJ1-1, with D possibly TRBD1 on 5 matching bases. The CDR3 runs 14 residues. The V gene lost 5 bases and the J gene lost 6 bases, with 16 bases spanning the gap. The germline CDR1 and CDR2 sequences are MNHEY and SMNVEV (reference sequence). Here the CDR3 reads CASSPRRVSPEAFF. The CDR3 DNA is TGTGCCAGCAGTCCCCGCAGGGTTAGCCCTGAAGCTTTCTTT.

The count of this clone is one. The V call is TRBV19, the J call TRBJ2-5, with 7 bases matching TRBD1. The germline CDR1 and CDR2 sequences are LNHDA and SQIVND (reference sequence). The ends lost 7 bases at V and 0 bases at J; junction bases unmatched: 5. The CDR3 has 14 residues. The DNA of the CDR3 is TGTGCCAGTAACAACAGGGGAAACCAAGAGACCCAGTACTTC. This gives the protein CASNNRGNQETQYF.

The chain recombines TRBV7-6 with TRBJ1-1; D not certain. CDR3 length: 14 residues. Germline assignment: CDR1 SGHVS and CDR2 FNYEAQ. Trimming took 5 bases from V and 4 from J, leaving 14 bases between them. The CDR3 DNA sequence: TGTGCCAGCAGCCCCCAGCGGGGTATCACTGAAGCTTTCTTT. It codes for CASSPQRGITEAFF.

The chain links TRBV30 to TRBJ2-7; 7 bases line up with TRBD2. The CDR3 is 11 residues long. Germline V lookup: CDR1 GTSNPN, CDR2 SVGIG (reference sequence). Trimming at V came to 5 bases and at J to 4 bases, leaving 2 bases not matched to a gene. The CDR3, as DNA: TGTGCCTGGCAACTAGCGTACGAGCAGTACTTC. This sequence encodes CAWQLAYEQYF.